The 21 T cell receptor beta chains in this list originate from one sample, sequenced in a study of PD-L1 blockade in urothelial cancer. Repertoires were generated with immunoSEQ multiplex PCR, while TCRdb's copy carries only in-frame clones and drops some. The top ten clones hold 2.7% of a sample with tens of thousands of clones, 70% to 85% of them seen once. The sequencing used PBMCs, collected around atezolizumab (anti-PD-L1) treatment. The receptors were sampled from a man in his 70s with urothelial cancer.

The gene calls are TRBV29-1 and TRBJ2-1, with 12 bases fitting TRBD2. In germline, CDR1 is SQVTM, CDR2 ANQGSEA. J gave up 3 bases and V 2 bases, and 8 bases lay outside the gene matches. There are 17 residues in the CDR3. The CDR3 loop is CSVELPGLAGSYNEQFF. CDR3 DNA sequence: TGCAGCGTTGAACTCCCGGGACTAGCGGGTAGCTACAATGAGCAGTTCTTC.

The table lists this clone with a count of one. The rearrangement uses TRBV9 and TRBJ1-1, with 7 bases lining up with TRBD1. CDR1 SGDLS and CDR2 YYNGEE come from the germline V gene. The CDR3 totals 15 residues. The J segment lost 2 bases and the V segment lost 2 bases, leaving 6 bases of the junction unmatched. CDR3 in amino acids: CASSVLQGTNTEAFF. As DNA, the CDR3 is TGTGCCAGCAGCGTTTTACAGGGGACAAACACTGAAGCTTTCTTT.

V and J are TRBV23-1 and TRBJ1-1; D gene uncertain. TRBV23-1 is an ORF, with its function uncertain. Trimming left V 2 bases short and J 10 bases short, with 5 bases between. The CDR3 sequence is 10 residues long. The CDR3 DNA is TGCGCCAGCAGTCAAAGAGCAGCTTTCTTT. Translation gives CASSQRAAFF.

V and J are TRBV7-9 and TRBJ2-7; 9 nucleotides align to TRBD1. Losses at the gene ends were 3 bases for V and 5 bases for J; bases not matched to a gene: 2. CDR1 is SEHNR, CDR2 FQNEAQ, per germline (reference sequence). CDR3 length: 13 residues. CDR3 in amino acids: CASSLDRGHEQYF. CDR3 in DNA: TGTGCCAGCAGCTTGGACAGGGGTCACGAGCAGTACTTC.

This rearrangement joins TRBV27 to TRBJ2-2; tentative D call: TRBD1 (6 bases). Germline loops: CDR1 MNHEY, CDR2 SMNVEV (reference sequence). Trimming took off 5 bases at V and 0 bases at J, with 10 bases between the two ends. The CDR3 extends over 15 amino acids. CDR3 sequence: CASSPGQTNTGELFF. In DNA, the CDR3 is TGTGCCAGCAGTCCGGGACAAACGAACACCGGGGAGCTGTTTTTT.

This clone was picked up a small number of times. This chain links TRBV28 with TRBJ1-5; 8 nucleotides agree with TRBD1. V shed 10 bases, J shed 11 bases, and the junction held 13 bases outside the gene matches. This CDR3 region has 13 residues. Germline V gene lookup returns CDR1 MDHEN and CDR2 SYDVKM. As DNA, the CDR3 is TGTGCCAACAGGGGGGGTAGGGGTGGAGCCCAGCATTTT. Amino acid sequence: CANRGGRGGAQHF. Together with reference TRBV28 and TRBJ1-5, the CDR3 gives the full variable domain: DVKVTQSSRYLVKRTGEKVFLECVQDMDHENMFWYRQDPGLGLRLIYFSYDVKMKEKGDIPEGYSVSREKKERFSLILESASTNQTSMYLCANRGGRGGAQHFGDGTRLSIL.

The chain joins TRBV19 to TRBJ1-2, with D perhaps TRBD1 (5 bases). The CDR3 spans 15 residues. The V and J ends lost 1 base and 7 bases respectively, with 16 bases between them. The germline CDR1 and CDR2 sequences are LNHDA and SQIVND (reference sequence). The chain's CDR3 is CASSIVPVRGSGYTF. The CDR3 DNA reads as TGTGCCAGTAGTATAGTTCCCGTTAGGGGTTCTGGCTACACCTTC. Variable domain in full (rest from reference TRBV19 and TRBJ1-2): DGGITQSPKYLFRKEGQNVTLSCEQNLNHDAMYWYRQDPGQGLRLIYYSQIVNDFQKGDIAEGYSVSREKKESFPLTVTSAQKNPTAFYLCASSIVPVRGSGYTFGSGTRLTVV.

V gene TRBV5-5 combines with J gene TRBJ2-3; weak D call: TRBD1 (6 bases). Germline V gives CDR1 SGHKS, CDR2 YYEKEE (reference sequence). The length of the CDR3 is 14 residues. V lost 7 bases and J 2 bases, leaving 14 bases between the germline ends. CDR3: CASATGLTTDTQYF. CDR3 bases: TGTGCCAGCGCGACAGGATTAACCACAGATACGCAGTATTTT.

The chain joins TRBV7-3 to TRBJ2-3; TRBD1 matches 7 bases. The CDR3 length is 18 residues. Losses at the gene ends were 7 bases for V and 4 bases for J; bases not matched to a gene: 20. CDR1 is SGHTA and CDR2 is FQGTGA in the germline V gene. CDR3 sequence: CASTLTARGRPRADTQYF. CDR3 coding DNA: TGTGCCAGCACCCTAACCGCAAGGGGGCGACCCAGGGCAGATACGCAGTATTTT.

The chain is built from TRBV27 and TRBJ1-1, with 9 positions matching TRBD1. The germline V gene has CDR1 MNHEY and CDR2 SMNVEV (reference sequence). V lost 6 bases, J lost 3 bases, and 8 bases stayed unmatched. The CDR3 spans 15 residues. In nucleotides, the CDR3 is TGTGCCAGCAGAGAGGGGACAGGGTGGGACACTGAAGCTTTCTTT. Its translation: CASREGTGWDTEAFF.

V and J are TRBV9 and TRBJ2-6; the D gene is possibly TRBD1 (5 bases). The CDR3 loop spans 15 amino acids. CDR1 is SGDLS and CDR2 is YYNGEE in the germline V gene. The V gene lost 0 bases and the J gene lost 2 bases, with 6 bases spanning the gap. In DNA form, the CDR3 reads TGTGCCAGCAGCGTAGACAGGCCTGGGGCCAACGTCCTGACTTTC. Translation: CASSVDRPGANVLTF.

V and J are TRBV11-2 and TRBJ2-5; D might be TRBD2 (5 bases). The V end was cut by 5 bases, the J end by 3 bases, with 13 bases between. The CDR3 spans 14 residues. CDR1 SGHAT and CDR2 FQNNGV come from the germline V gene. CDR3 protein: CASSPERVEETQYF. The DNA for the CDR3 is TGTGCCAGCAGCCCCGAGAGGGTAGAAGAGACCCAGTACTTC.

This chain links TRBV4-1 with TRBJ2-3; no clear D. V was pared by 1 base and J by 2 bases, with 10 bases between. From germline, CDR1 is MGHRA and CDR2 YSYEKL. The CDR3 covers 15 residues. CDR3 protein: CASSQASQSTDTQYF. The CDR3, as DNA: TGCGCCAGCAGCCAAGCGTCACAATCCACAGATACGCAGTATTTT.

The V gene is TRBV7-9, the J gene TRBJ2-2, with D possibly matching TRBD1 (5 bases). The CDR3 contains 15 residues. Germline-derived CDR1 and CDR2 are SEHNR and FQNEAQ (reference sequence). Trimming stripped 2 bases from V and 4 bases from J, with 11 bases between. The CDR3 loop is CASSLIDRITGELFF. As DNA, the CDR3 is TGTGCCAGCAGCTTAATCGACAGAATCACCGGGGAGCTGTTTTTT. Full variable domain (remainder filled in from reference TRBV7-9 and TRBJ2-2): DTGVSQNPRHKITKRGQNVTFRCDPISEHNRLYWYRQTLGQGPEFLTYFQNEAQLEKSRLLSDRFSAERPKGSFSTLEIQRTEQGDSAMYLCASSLIDRITGELFFGEGSRLTVL.

This clone has just a few counts. V is TRBV7-9 and J is TRBJ1-1; no reliable D call. The CDR3 is 9 residues long. Trimming shortened V by 5 bases and J by 8 bases, and 3 bases separated the two germline ends. In germline, CDR1 is SEHNR, CDR2 FQNEAQ (reference sequence). This CDR3 is CASSQEAFF. The CDR3 DNA reads as TGTGCCAGCAGCCAGGAAGCTTTCTTT.

The chain couples TRBV29-1 to TRBJ2-7; tentatively, D is TRBD2 (6 bases). The CDR3 contains 15 residues. Trimming removed 4 bases at V and 2 bases at J, with 18 bases between. Germline V gene data show CDR1 as SQVTM and CDR2 as ANQGSEA. Here the CDR3 reads CSVAGGKEDTYEQYF. DNA of the CDR3: TGCAGCGTTGCAGGAGGGAAAGAGGATACCTACGAGCAGTACTTC.

The chain has TRBV5-1 and TRBJ2-1, with a possible D match to TRBD1 (6 bases). Per the germline V gene, CDR1 is SGHRS and CDR2 is YFSETQ. V was shortened by 0 bases and J by 8 bases, with 9 bases between the two germline ends. CDR3 size: 13 residues. The CDR3 DNA follows: TGCGCCAGCAGCTTGGGCAGGGGAGATGAGCAGTTCTTC. This translates into CASSLGRGDEQFF.

J is TRBJ1-4 and V is TRBV15; D call uncertain. Germline V gene data show CDR1 as LNHNV and CDR2 as YYDKDF (reference sequence). The CDR3 consists of 19 residues. The V end lost 0 bases, the J end lost 0 bases, and 17 bases lay between the germline ends. CDR3 coding DNA: TGTGCCACCAGCAGAGATTCGACGGGAGCTTATGCAACTAATGAAAAACTGTTTTTT. Its translation: CATSRDSTGAYATNEKLFF.

J is TRBJ2-7 and V is TRBV11-2, with D possibly TRBD1 on 5 matching bases. Trimming took 0 bases from V and 6 from J, leaving 12 bases between them. CDR1 SGHAT and CDR2 FQNNGV come from the germline V gene. This CDR3 contains 14 residues. The CDR3 DNA reads TGTGCCAGCAGCTTAGATTCATGGGGCGGCGAGCAGTACTTC. Protein sequence: CASSLDSWGGEQYF.

The V call is TRBV5-4, the J call TRBJ2-1, with D possibly being TRBD2 (6 bases). The CDR3 sequence is 16 residues long. Trimming removed 3 bases from V and 0 bases from J, with 13 bases in between. CDR1 is SGHNT and CDR2 is YYREEE in the germline V gene (reference sequence). CDR3 loop: CASSSTIGSSYNEQFF. Written as DNA, the CDR3 is TGTGCCAGCAGCTCCACTATCGGGAGCTCCTACAATGAGCAGTTCTTC.

J is TRBJ2-7 and V is TRBV7-2; D ambiguous. V dropped 1 base and J dropped 3 bases, with 7 bases sitting between them. The CDR3 runs to 13 residues. Germline V gene lookup returns CDR1 SGHTA and CDR2 FQGNSA. The CDR3 spells CASSLDQVYEQYF. DNA of the CDR3: TGTGCCAGCAGCTTAGACCAGGTCTACGAGCAGTACTTC.